A single sample is the source of the 20 T cell receptor beta chains below, sequenced in a study of cytomegalovirus exposure and HLA in healthy donors. 60 Vbeta and 13 Jbeta primers were used in PCR. Libraries were prepared by immunoSEQ multiplex PCR; TCRdb keeps only in-frame clonotypes and omits some of them. The table has 90,000 to 150,000 clones, over 65% seen once; the top ten hold roughly 2.5%. Sequences were obtained from PBMCs. These receptors came from a female donor in good health and CMV-seronegative.

The table lists this clone with a count of one. This chain uses TRBV10-2 with TRBJ2-2; D is undetermined. From germline, CDR1 is WSHSY and CDR2 SAAADI. Trimming took 6 bases from V and 0 from J, leaving 5 bases between them. The CDR3 runs to 13 residues. The CDR3 coding sequence is TGCGCCAGCAGATCCTCGAACACCGGGGAGCTGTTTTTT. It encodes CASRSSNTGELFF.

In its sample, this clone was seen a few times. The V and J genes are TRBV30 and TRBJ2-5, with TRBD1 matching 9 bases. The germline V gene has CDR1 GTSNPN and CDR2 SVGIG (reference sequence). The CDR3 consists of 15 residues. Trimming removed 4 bases from V and 4 bases from J; junction bases left unmatched: 10. The CDR3 loop reads CAWNIWDREGETQYF. Here the CDR3 DNA reads TGTGCCTGGAATATTTGGGACAGGGAAGGAGAGACCCAGTACTTC.

This chain joins TRBV29-1 and TRBJ1-1; D might be TRBD1 (6 bases). V lost 4 bases and J lost 3, with 12 bases in between. This CDR3 region has 13 residues. Germline-derived CDR1 and CDR2 are SQVTM and ANQGSEA. CDR3 region: CSVVGGGDTEAFF. The CDR3 DNA sequence: TGCAGCGTTGTCGGGGGGGGCGACACTGAAGCTTTCTTT.

This clone has more than one count but fewer than ten. The V and J genes are TRBV30 and TRBJ1-1; TRBD1 might be the D (5 bases). Germline V gives CDR1 GTSNPN, CDR2 SVGIG (reference sequence). V gave up 2 bases and J gave up 1 base, with 11 bases separating them. The CDR3 extends over 14 amino acids. The CDR3 reads CAWSKRTGNTEAFF. CDR3 DNA: TGTGCCTGGAGTAAAAGAACAGGGAACACTGAAGCTTTCTTT.

The chain has TRBV7-2 and TRBJ2-7, with D possibly being TRBD1 (5 bases). The CDR3 covers 13 residues. Germline loops: CDR1 SGHTA, CDR2 FQGNSA. The germline V and J ends were trimmed by 3 bases and 2 bases, with 8 bases remaining between them. CDR3: CASSFSGPYEQYF. DNA for the CDR3: TGTGCCAGCAGCTTTTCAGGGCCCTACGAGCAGTACTTC.

The J gene is TRBJ1-1, the V gene TRBV27; tentative D call: TRBD1 (6 bases). The CDR3 has 15 residues. The V and J ends lost 5 bases and 4 bases respectively, with 17 bases between them. CDR1 MNHEY and CDR2 SMNVEV come from the germline V gene (reference sequence). CDR3 in DNA: TGTGCCAGCAGTGTTAAATCAGGGGTCGGCACTGAAGCTTTCTTT. Amino acids: CASSVKSGVGTEAFF.

The CDR3, as DNA: TGTGCCAGCAGTAAAGGGGCGCGCGGAAACACCATATATTTT. It specifies CASSKGARGNTIYF. The chain recombines TRBV6-5 with TRBJ1-3; D perhaps matches TRBD1 (5 bases). The CDR3 is 14 amino acids. Germline CDR1 and CDR2: MNHEY and SVGAGI. Trimming left V 5 bases short and J 4 bases short, with 12 bases between.

V is TRBV6-5 and J is TRBJ1-5, with D perhaps TRBD1 (6 bases). Between the trimmed V and J ends, which lost 7 bases and 6 bases, there was a span of 19 bases. This CDR3 contains 15 residues. Germline CDR1 is MNHEY and CDR2 is SVGAGI. CDR3 bases: TGTGCCAGCATTGATGACAGGCTGGTAGGTCAGCCCCAGCATTTT. Translation gives CASIDDRLVGQPQHF.

DNA for the CDR3: TGCGCCAGCAGCTCAGGGCAGAATGGCTACACCTTC. Encoded protein: CASSSGQNGYTF. This rearrangement joins TRBV5-1 to TRBJ1-2; maybe TRBD1 (5 bases). This CDR3 has 12 amino acids. Germline CDR1 reads SGHRS; CDR2 reads YFSETQ. V was clipped by 3 bases and J by 6 bases, with 9 bases between them. Combining the CDR3 with reference TRBV5-1 and TRBJ1-2 gives the whole variable domain KAGVTQTPRYLIKTRGQQVTLSCSPISGHRSVSWYQQTPGQGLQFLFEYFSETQRNKGNFPGRFSGRQFSNSRSEMNVSTLELGDSALYLCASSSGQNGYTFGSGTRLTVV.

V gene TRBV19 combines with J gene TRBJ1-1, with D possibly TRBD1 on 5 matching bases. Trimming removed 1 base from V and 7 bases from J, with 25 bases in between. Germline V lookup: CDR1 LNHDA, CDR2 SQIVND (reference sequence). The CDR3 covers 18 residues. DNA of the CDR3: TGTGCCAGTAGTATAGTGGCGGGGCACGGGCCTTGGTCGAATGAAGCTTTCTTT. Its translation: CASSIVAGHGPWSNEAFF.

CDR3 in amino acids: CSVSGTGGTEAFF. The CDR3 DNA reads TGCAGCGTTTCCGGGACAGGGGGCACTGAAGCTTTCTTT. The genes are TRBV29-1 and TRBJ1-1, with TRBD1 identical over 11 bases. V shed 5 bases and J 4 bases; nucleotides not matched to a gene: 3. This CDR3 contains 13 residues. Germline V lookup: CDR1 SQVTM, CDR2 ANQGSEA.

This clone was counted between two and nine times. This chain uses TRBV7-9 with TRBJ1-1; a weak D match, TRBD1 (5 bases). Deletions cut 0 bases from V and 7 bases from J, with 9 bases between. Germline V gives CDR1 SEHNR, CDR2 FQNEAQ (reference sequence). The CDR3 has 13 residues. The CDR3 is CASSLAQGGEAFF. The CDR3 DNA follows: TGTGCCAGCAGCTTAGCGCAGGGTGGTGAAGCTTTCTTT. The whole variable domain, filled in from reference TRBV7-9 and TRBJ1-1, reads DTGVSQNPRHKITKRGQNVTFRCDPISEHNRLYWYRQTLGQGPEFLTYFQNEAQLEKSRLLSDRFSAERPKGSFSTLEIQRTEQGDSAMYLCASSLAQGGEAFFGQGTRLTVV.

CDR3 bases: TGTGCCAGCAGTGAAGGGGGCCCTGGAAACACCATATATTTT. This translates into CASSEGGPGNTIYF. The rearrangement links TRBV6-1 to TRBJ1-3; perhaps TRBD1 as D (5 bases). The germline V gene encodes CDR1 MNHNS and CDR2 SASEGT. This CDR3 has 14 residues. V lost 1 base, J lost 2 bases, and 6 bases lay in between.

V and J are TRBV11-3 and TRBJ2-1; tentatively, D is TRBD1 (6 bases). The CDR3 extends over 13 amino acids. Trimming pared 5 bases from V and 9 bases from J, leaving 14 bases between. CDR1 is SGHNT and CDR2 is YENEEA in the germline V gene. CDR3 bases: TGTGCCAGCAGCCATCGCAGGGGTAGTGAGCAGTTCTTC. Translation gives CASSHRRGSEQFF.

This chain joins TRBV7-2 and TRBJ2-1; 12 nucleotides agree with TRBD2. The J segment lost 6 bases and the V segment lost 0 bases, leaving 6 bases of the junction unmatched. This CDR3 has 17 amino acids. Looked up from germline, CDR1 is SGHTA and CDR2 is FQGNSA. CDR3 DNA: TGTGCCAGCAGCTTAGCGTTCCCTAGCGGGGGGGGCAATGAGCAGTTCTTC. Translation gives CASSLAFPSGGGNEQFF.

The chain uses TRBV13 and TRBJ2-5; 11 positions match TRBD2. V lost 4 bases to trimming and J lost 4 bases; unmatched junction nucleotides: 8. The V gene's germline CDR1 is PRHDT and CDR2 FYEKMQ (reference sequence). The CDR3 has 16 residues. CDR3 amino acids: CASSSRLAGLLETQYF. In DNA form, the CDR3 reads TGTGCCAGCAGCTCAAGACTAGCGGGGTTGTTAGAGACCCAGTACTTC.

The chain recombines TRBV28 with TRBJ1-1, with 7 bases that match TRBD1. This CDR3 region has 14 residues. Germline lookup yields CDR1 MDHEN and CDR2 SYDVKM. The V segment lost 7 bases and the J segment 0 bases; nucleotides outside the gene matches: 5. The CDR3 loop is CASITGALNTEAFF. Here the CDR3 DNA reads TGTGCCAGCATAACAGGGGCCTTGAACACTGAAGCTTTCTTT.

The chain uses TRBV7-8 and TRBJ2-5, with a weak D call TRBD1 (6 bases). This CDR3 has 15 amino acids. Germline V gives CDR1 SGHVS, CDR2 FQNEAQ. The V gene lost 5 bases and the J gene lost 5 bases, with 18 bases spanning the gap. The chain's CDR3 is CASSTEDSEAETQYF. In nucleotides, the CDR3 is TGTGCCAGCAGCACGGAGGACAGCGAAGCGGAGACCCAGTACTTC.

The chain carries TRBV25-1 and TRBJ1-3, with a possible D match to TRBD1 (6 bases). Germline values: CDR1 MGHDK, CDR2 SYGVNS. V lost 3 bases and J lost 0, with 12 bases in between. There are 16 residues in the CDR3. CDR3 nucleotides: TGTGCCAGCAGTGACCCCCGGACAGTCTCTGGAAACACCATATATTTT. It yields the protein CASSDPRTVSGNTIYF.

V is TRBV30 and J is TRBJ1-5; no firm D call. V shed 2 bases and J shed 5 bases, with 13 bases lying between them. Germline CDR1 and CDR2: GTSNPN and SVGIG (reference sequence). This CDR3 spans 14 amino acids. The CDR3 here is CAWSKGKEDQPQHF. CDR3 nucleotide sequence: TGTGCCTGGAGTAAGGGAAAGGAGGATCAGCCCCAGCATTTT.